These T cell receptor beta chains were read from a single sample in a study of cytomegalovirus exposure and HLA in healthy donors. TCRdb's copy holds only in-frame clones and misses some; the assay was immunoSEQ multiplex PCR. The sample includes 150,000 or so clones, roughly nine tenths of them seen just once. The sample comprised PBMCs. The receptors were gathered from a woman under 30 in good health and CMV-seropositive. Each CDR3 is given with its conserved first and last residue.

J gene	V gene	CDR3 protein
TRBJ1-6	TRBV7-2	CASSSNRGAVNSPLHF
TRBJ2-7	TRBV27	CASRSGTGTYEQYF
TRBJ2-2	TRBV5-1	CASSLGANTGELFF
TRBJ1-2	TRBV30	CAWTSPSGRGRSGYTF
TRBJ1-6	TRBV2	CASSEVLGQARATYNSPLHF
TRBJ2-2	TRBV4-1	CASSQGRGGNTGELFF
TRBJ2-1	TRBV19	CASSPLQGGSYNEQFF
TRBJ2-3	TRBV28	CASSRPGVGTDTQYF
TRBJ2-7	TRBV5-8	CASSSPWHEQYF
TRBJ2-7	TRBV5-4	CASSLKGEGYEQYF
TRBJ2-7	TRBV28	CASSLTGMEQYF
TRBJ2-3	TRBV5-6	CASSSDRGLSDTQYF
TRBJ2-7	TRBV6-5	CASSRGQGNEQYF
TRBJ1-1	TRBV5-4	CASSLARGNTEAFF
TRBJ2-7	TRBV5-1	CASSISSGGSSYEQYF
TRBJ1-3	TRBV19	CASSGDRGNTIYF
TRBJ1-5	TRBV19	CASSIVGDYQPQHF
TRBJ1-2	TRBV4-2	CASSHFYRGDDYGYTF
TRBJ1-5	TRBV11-2	CASSLVGGTGAQPQHF
TRBJ2-2	TRBV5-6	CASSWLGGSYTGELFF
TRBJ2-3	TRBV7-6	CASSLAWESTDTQYF
TRBJ2-7	TRBV6-1	CASRGTGGGYEQYF
TRBJ1-5	TRBV28	CASSLGQEVVSSNQPQHF
TRBJ2-3	TRBV2	CASSEGSGSRDTQYF
TRBJ2-3	TRBV6-1	CASSEFGQGQDTQYF
TRBJ2-7	TRBV7-8	CASSLWPRTSGGQTTPYEQYF
TRBJ2-7	TRBV29-1	CSVEAGDRPYEQYF
TRBJ2-2	TRBV4-1	CASSQDDAGVAGNTGELFF
TRBJ1-4	TRBV7-9	CASSLPTGANEKLFF
TRBJ2-2	TRBV4-2	CASSLPGLAGGPDTGELFF
TRBJ1-6	TRBV7-8	CASSLEGLKPLHF
TRBJ1-2	TRBV19	CASSFRTSYGYTF
TRBJ2-3	TRBV7-6	CASSFSPRVAGGTDTQYF
TRBJ1-5	TRBV7-2	CASSSTGTVQPQHF
TRBJ1-2	TRBV27	CASSLTGTGRYGYTF
TRBJ1-2	TRBV30	CAWRTLGAYGYTF
TRBJ2-7	TRBV11-2	CASSSDRPDIYEQYF
TRBJ1-4	TRBV25-1	CASSDGTPGF
TRBJ2-7	TRBV5-1	CASSPPPGGNFVLYEQYF
TRBJ1-2	TRBV28	CASSLSPQGHYGYTF
TRBJ1-2	TRBV5-6	CASSALPGYSYGYTF
TRBJ1-6	TRBV30	CAWSVDSDNSPLHF
TRBJ1-2	TRBV7-9	CASSLLQGNYGYTF